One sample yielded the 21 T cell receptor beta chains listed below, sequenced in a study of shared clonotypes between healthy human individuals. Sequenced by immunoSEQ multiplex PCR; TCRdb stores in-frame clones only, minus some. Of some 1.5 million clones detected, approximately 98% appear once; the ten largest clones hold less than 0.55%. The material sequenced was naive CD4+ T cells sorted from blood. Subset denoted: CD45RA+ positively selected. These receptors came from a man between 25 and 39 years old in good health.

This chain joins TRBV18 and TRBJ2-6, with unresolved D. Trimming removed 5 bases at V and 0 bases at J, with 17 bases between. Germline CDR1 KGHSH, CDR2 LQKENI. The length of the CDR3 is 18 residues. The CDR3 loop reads CASSEARVPLSGANVLTF. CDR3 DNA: TGTGCCAGCTCAGAGGCAAGGGTCCCCCTCTCTGGGGCCAACGTCCTGACTTTC.

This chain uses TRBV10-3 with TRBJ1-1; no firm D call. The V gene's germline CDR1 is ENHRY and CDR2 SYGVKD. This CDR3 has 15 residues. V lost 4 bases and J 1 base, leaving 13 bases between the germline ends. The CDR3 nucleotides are TGTGCCATCAGTGGGAACAGTTTACGGAACACTGAAGCTTTCTTT. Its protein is CAISGNSLRNTEAFF.

This CDR3 reads CASSPTGISRGYTF. CDR3 nucleotide sequence: TGTGCCAGCAGTCCAACAGGAATCAGCCGTGGCTACACCTTC. The chain is built from TRBV28 and TRBJ1-2; a possible D gene is TRBD1 (5 bases). V lost 5 bases and J lost 7, with 17 bases in between. Germline values: CDR1 MDHEN, CDR2 SYDVKM. The CDR3 is 14 amino acids.

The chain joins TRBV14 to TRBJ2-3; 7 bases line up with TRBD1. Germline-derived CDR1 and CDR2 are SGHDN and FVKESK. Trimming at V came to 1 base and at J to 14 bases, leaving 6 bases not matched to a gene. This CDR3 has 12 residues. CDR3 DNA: TGTGCCAGCAGCCAAGCAGAGGGGGCGTTGTATTTT. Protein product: CASSQAEGALYF.

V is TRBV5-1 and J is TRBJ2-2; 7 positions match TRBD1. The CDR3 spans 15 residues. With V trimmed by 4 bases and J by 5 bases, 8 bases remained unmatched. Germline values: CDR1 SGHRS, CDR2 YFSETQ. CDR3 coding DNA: TGCGCCAGCAGCCCCGGGGACAGCGCTACCGGGGAGCTGTTTTTT. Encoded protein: CASSPGDSATGELFF.

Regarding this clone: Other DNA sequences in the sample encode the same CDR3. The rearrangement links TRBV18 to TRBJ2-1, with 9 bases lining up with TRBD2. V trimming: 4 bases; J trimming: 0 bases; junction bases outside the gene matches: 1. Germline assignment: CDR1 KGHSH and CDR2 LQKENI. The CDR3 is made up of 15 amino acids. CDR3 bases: TGTGCCAGCTCACTACTAGCGGGCTCCTACAATGAGCAGTTCTTC. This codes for CASSLLAGSYNEQFF. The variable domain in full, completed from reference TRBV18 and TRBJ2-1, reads NAGVMQNPRHLVRRRGQEARLRCSPMKGHSHVYWYRQLPEEGLKFMVYLQKENIIDESGMPKERFSAEFPKEGPSILRIQQVVRGDSAAYFCASSLLAGSYNEQFFGPGTRLTVL.

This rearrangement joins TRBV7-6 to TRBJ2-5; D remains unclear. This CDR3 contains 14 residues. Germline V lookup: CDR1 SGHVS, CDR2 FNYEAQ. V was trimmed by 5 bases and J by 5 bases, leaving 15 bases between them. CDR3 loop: CASSNPPDRETQYF. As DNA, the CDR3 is TGTGCCAGCAGCAACCCTCCGGACCGGGAGACCCAGTACTTC.

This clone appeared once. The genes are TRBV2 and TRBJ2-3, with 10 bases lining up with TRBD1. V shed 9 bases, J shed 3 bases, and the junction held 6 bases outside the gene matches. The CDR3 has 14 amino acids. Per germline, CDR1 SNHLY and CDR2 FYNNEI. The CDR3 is CASTRDRGTDTQYF. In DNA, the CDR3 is TGTGCCAGTACCCGGGACAGGGGTACAGATACGCAGTATTTT.

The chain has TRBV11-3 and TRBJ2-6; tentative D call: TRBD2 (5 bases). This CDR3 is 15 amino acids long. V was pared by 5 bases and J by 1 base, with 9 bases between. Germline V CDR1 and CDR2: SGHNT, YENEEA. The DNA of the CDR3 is TGTGCCAGCAGCGCCGGGATGTCTGGGGCCAACGTCCTGACTTTC. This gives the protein CASSAGMSGANVLTF.

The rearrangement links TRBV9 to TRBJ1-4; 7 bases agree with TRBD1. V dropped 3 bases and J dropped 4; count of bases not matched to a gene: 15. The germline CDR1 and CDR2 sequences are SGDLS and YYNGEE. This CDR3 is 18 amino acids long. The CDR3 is CASSATSTPGQFNEKLFF. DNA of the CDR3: TGTGCCAGCAGCGCGACTTCTACCCCGGGACAGTTTAATGAAAAACTGTTTTTT. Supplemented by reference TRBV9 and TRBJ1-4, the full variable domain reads DSGVTQTPKHLITATGQRVTLRCSPRSGDLSVYWYQQSLDQGLQFLIQYYNGEERAKGNILERFSAQQFPDLHSELNLSSLELGDSALYFCASSATSTPGQFNEKLFFGSGTQLSVL.

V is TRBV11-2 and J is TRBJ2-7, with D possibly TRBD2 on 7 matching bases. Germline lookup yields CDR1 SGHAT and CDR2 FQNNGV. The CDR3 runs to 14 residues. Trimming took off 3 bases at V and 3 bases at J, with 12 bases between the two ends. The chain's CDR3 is CASSFWEGDYEQYF. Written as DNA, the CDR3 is TGTGCCAGCAGCTTCTGGGAGGGGGACTACGAGCAGTACTTC.

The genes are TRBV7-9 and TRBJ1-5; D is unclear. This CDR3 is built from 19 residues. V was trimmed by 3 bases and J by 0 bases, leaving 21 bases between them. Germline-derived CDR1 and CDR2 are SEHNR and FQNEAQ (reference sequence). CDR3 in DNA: TGTGCCAGCAGCTTCGGGTATGGGCTCCGGAGGTATAGCAATCAGCCCCAGCATTTT. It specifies CASSFGYGLRRYSNQPQHF. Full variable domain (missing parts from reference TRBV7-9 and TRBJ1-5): DTGVSQNPRHKITKRGQNVTFRCDPISEHNRLYWYRQTLGQGPEFLTYFQNEAQLEKSRLLSDRFSAERPKGSFSTLEIQRTEQGDSAMYLCASSFGYGLRRYSNQPQHFGDGTRLSIL.

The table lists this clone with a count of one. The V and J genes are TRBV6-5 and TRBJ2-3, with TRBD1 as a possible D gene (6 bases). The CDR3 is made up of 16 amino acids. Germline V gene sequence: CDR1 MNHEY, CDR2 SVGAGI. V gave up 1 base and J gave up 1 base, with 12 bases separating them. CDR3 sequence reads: CASSYLGRGGTDTQYF. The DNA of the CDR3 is TGTGCCAGCAGTTACTTAGGCAGGGGCGGCACAGATACGCAGTATTTT.

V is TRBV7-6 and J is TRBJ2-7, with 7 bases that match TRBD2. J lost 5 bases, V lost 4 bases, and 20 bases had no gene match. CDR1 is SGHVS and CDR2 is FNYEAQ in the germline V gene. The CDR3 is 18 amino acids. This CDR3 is CASSSYTGGAGKVNEQYF. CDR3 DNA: TGTGCCAGCAGCTCCTATACGGGGGGTGCAGGGAAGGTGAACGAGCAGTACTTC.

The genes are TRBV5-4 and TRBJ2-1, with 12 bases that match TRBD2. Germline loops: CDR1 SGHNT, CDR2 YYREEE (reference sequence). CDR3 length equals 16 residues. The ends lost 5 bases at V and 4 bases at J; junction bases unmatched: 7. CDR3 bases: TGTGCCAGCAGTTTAGCCGGACTAGCGGGGTACAATGAGCAGTTCTTC. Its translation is CASSLAGLAGYNEQFF.

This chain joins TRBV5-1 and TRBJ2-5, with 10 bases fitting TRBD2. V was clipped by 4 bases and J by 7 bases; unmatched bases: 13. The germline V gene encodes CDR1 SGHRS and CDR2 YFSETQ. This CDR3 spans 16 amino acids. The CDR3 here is CASSLRGAGGPATQYF. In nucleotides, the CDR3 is TGCGCCAGCAGCCTACGAGGAGCGGGAGGGCCGGCGACCCAGTACTTC.

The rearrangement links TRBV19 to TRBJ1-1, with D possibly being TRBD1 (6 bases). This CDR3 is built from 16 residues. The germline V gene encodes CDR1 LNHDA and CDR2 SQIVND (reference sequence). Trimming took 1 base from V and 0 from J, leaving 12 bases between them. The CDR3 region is CASSIGRQAMNTEAFF. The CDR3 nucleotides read TGTGCCAGTAGTATAGGTAGACAGGCTATGAACACTGAAGCTTTCTTT.

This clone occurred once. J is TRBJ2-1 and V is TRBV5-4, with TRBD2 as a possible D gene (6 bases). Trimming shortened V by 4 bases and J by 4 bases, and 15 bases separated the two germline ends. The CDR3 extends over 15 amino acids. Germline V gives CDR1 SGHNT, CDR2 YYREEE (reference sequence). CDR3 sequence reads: CASSQSGFPYNEQFF. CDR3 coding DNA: TGTGCCAGCAGCCAAAGCGGGTTCCCTTACAATGAGCAGTTCTTC.

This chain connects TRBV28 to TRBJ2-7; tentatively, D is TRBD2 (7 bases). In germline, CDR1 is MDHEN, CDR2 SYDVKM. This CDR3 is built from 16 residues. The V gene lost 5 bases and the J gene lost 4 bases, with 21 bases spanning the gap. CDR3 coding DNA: TGTGCCAGCAGTACCCGTCGACGGGGGGCAAAGTACGAGCAGTACTTC. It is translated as CASSTRRRGAKYEQYF.

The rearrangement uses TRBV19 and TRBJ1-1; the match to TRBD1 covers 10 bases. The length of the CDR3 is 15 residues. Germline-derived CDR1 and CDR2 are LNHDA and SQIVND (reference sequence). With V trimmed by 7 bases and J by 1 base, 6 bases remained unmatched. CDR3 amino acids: CASTPGQGSNTEAFF. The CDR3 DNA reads TGTGCCAGTACCCCGGGACAGGGGTCGAACACTGAAGCTTTCTTT.

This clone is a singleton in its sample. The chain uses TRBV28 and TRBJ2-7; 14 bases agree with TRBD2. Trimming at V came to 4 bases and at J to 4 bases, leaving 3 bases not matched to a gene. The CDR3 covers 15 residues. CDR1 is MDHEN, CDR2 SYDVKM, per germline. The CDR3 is CASSWGLAGVYEQYF. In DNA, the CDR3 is TGTGCCAGCAGTTGGGGACTAGCGGGAGTTTACGAGCAGTACTTC.